Below are 4 T cell receptor beta chains sequenced from a single sample in a study of blood T cells in healthy people across ages. Using a J-beta primer mix together with a sample-barcoded 5' primer, a second PCR was run for about 6 to 11 cycles. TCRdb re-called the 5' RACE reads with MiXCR, one entry per CDR3 protein. Of about 760,000 distinct CDR3 sequences in the sample, around a quarter are singletons; the top ten hold more than 8%. These data also formed part of another study, on T cells of mothers and their children.

Material for sequencing was blood. The receptors here all came from a boy aged 10-17 years in good health.

This clonotype was observed a handful of times. The rearrangement links TRBV29-1 to TRBJ2-5, with 8 bases that match TRBD2. V lost 3 bases and J lost 5; bases outside the gene matches: 8. This CDR3 is built from 14 residues. Germline V lookup: CDR1 SQVTM, CDR2 ANQGSEA. CDR3: CSVDSRGERETQYF. In nucleotides, the CDR3 is TGCAGCGTTGATTCGCGGGGGGAAAGGGAGACCCAGTACTTC.

This clonotype was observed a handful of times. Germline is not matched at one junction end, which may reflect a read error. This chain joins TRBV7-2 and TRBJ2-5; 9 bases are shared with TRBD2. CDR1 and CDR2 from the germline V gene are SGHTA and FQGNSA. The CDR3 has 13 amino acids. CDR3 protein: CASSLEFLAGEFF. In DNA form, the CDR3 reads TGTGCCAGCAGCTTAGAGTTCTTAGCGGGGGAGTTCTTC.

V and J are TRBV7-2 and TRBJ1-4; 8 bases agree with TRBD1. Germline lookup yields CDR1 SGHTA and CDR2 FQGNSA. The CDR3 spans 14 residues. J gave up 13 bases and V 5 bases, and 12 bases lay outside the gene matches. CDR3 in amino acids: CASSHNTGGRRLFF. CDR3 in DNA: TGTGCCAGCAGCCATAATACAGGGGGGCGACGACTGTTTTTT.

CDR3 sequence (DNA): TGTGCCAGCAGCCGCGGGCGAACCTACGAGCAGTACTTC. As protein: CASSRGRTYEQYF. V usage is TRBV12-3 or TRBV12-4 and J usage is TRBJ2-7; D is perhaps TRBD2 (5 bases). The V end lost 6 bases, the J end lost 2 bases, and 11 bases lay between the germline ends. This CDR3 is built from 13 residues.